This entry lists 24 T cell receptor beta chains sequenced from one sample in a study of T cell changes during pregnancy in multiple sclerosis. The method was immunoSEQ multiplex PCR; TCRdb's version includes in-frame clones alone and lacks a portion of them. This table holds approximately 35,000 clones, 91% found once. Sample: CD4+ T cells from peripheral blood mononuclear cells, taken in the third trimester of pregnancy. These receptors were obtained from a female donor in good health, enrolled as a control in a pregnancy study.

The rearrangement uses TRBV10-3 and TRBJ2-3, with D possibly matching TRBD1 (5 bases). CDR3 size: 18 residues. Trimming cost V 0 bases and J 2 bases, with 18 bases left between them. The germline gives CDR1 ENHRY, CDR2 SYGVKD. CDR3 nucleotides: TGTGCCATCAGTGAGTCCTCCCCCCCTAGACAGTACACAGATACGCAGTATTTT. Amino acid sequence: CAISESSPPRQYTDTQYF.

The rearrangement uses TRBV4-1 and TRBJ2-7, with 10 bases fitting TRBD2. CDR1 and CDR2 from the germline V gene are MGHRA and YSYEKL. With V trimmed by 1 base and J by 4 bases, 7 bases remained unmatched. The CDR3 runs to 16 residues. CDR3 in amino acids: CASSQATGTSVYEQYF. CDR3 coding DNA: TGCGCCAGCAGCCAAGCGACTGGGACTAGCGTTTACGAGCAGTACTTC.

The rearrangement uses TRBV7-3 and TRBJ2-5; 10 positions agree with TRBD1. Germline assignment: CDR1 SGHTA and CDR2 FQGTGA. The CDR3 totals 15 residues. V shed 2 bases and J 4 bases; nucleotides not matched to a gene: 4. The CDR3 DNA reads TGTGCCAGCAGCTTAGGCGGACAGGGGGGAGAGACCCAGTACTTC. Its protein is CASSLGGQGGETQYF.

The count of this clone is one. The chain employs TRBV28 and TRBJ1-1, with D possibly being TRBD1 (5 bases). The CDR3 extends over 13 amino acids. Trimming took off 7 bases at V and 3 bases at J, with 12 bases between the two ends. Germline V gene sequence: CDR1 MDHEN, CDR2 SYDVKM. The CDR3 sequence is CASTRGGYTEAFF. DNA for the CDR3: TGTGCCAGCACCCGGGGGGGGTACACTGAAGCTTTCTTT.

The V and J genes are TRBV5-5 and TRBJ1-4; possibly TRBD1 for D (6 bases). This CDR3 is built from 16 residues. Germline V gives CDR1 SGHKS, CDR2 YYEKEE (reference sequence). V was pared by 0 bases and J by 4 bases, with 13 bases between. The CDR3 DNA reads as TGTGCCAGCAGCTTGGTTTACCGAGGGGGTAATGAAAAACTGTTTTTT. This encodes CASSLVYRGGNEKLFF. Combining the CDR3 with reference TRBV5-5 and TRBJ1-4 gives the whole variable domain DAGVTQSPTHLIKTRGQQVTLRCSPISGHKSVSWYQQVLGQGPQFIFQYYEKEERGRGNFPDRFSARQFPNYSSELNVNALLLGDSALYLCASSLVYRGGNEKLFFGSGTQLSVL.

The J gene is TRBJ1-5, the V gene TRBV27; weak D call: TRBD1 (6 bases). Looked up from germline, CDR1 is MNHEY and CDR2 is SMNVEV (reference sequence). CDR3 length: 15 amino acids. V was shortened by 7 bases and J by 2 bases, with 15 bases between the two germline ends. The DNA for the CDR3 is TGTGCCAGCACCATGGACAGTACGGGCAATCAGCCCCAGCATTTT. This sequence encodes CASTMDSTGNQPQHF.

The rearrangement uses TRBV27 and TRBJ2-3; no clear D. CDR3 length: 12 residues. The V gene's germline CDR1 is MNHEY and CDR2 SMNVEV (reference sequence). Trimming stripped 10 bases from V and 0 bases from J, with 8 bases between. CDR3 amino acids: CATKTSTDTQYF. CDR3 sequence (DNA): TGTGCCACCAAGACTAGCACAGATACGCAGTATTTT.

The J gene is TRBJ1-3, the V gene TRBV18; D remains unclear. From germline, CDR1 is KGHSH and CDR2 LQKENI. The CDR3 extends over 16 amino acids. Trimming removed 5 bases at V and 2 bases at J, with 16 bases between. CDR3 coding DNA: TGTGCCAGCTCATTGGGCCGAGCCCAGGCTGGAAACACCATATATTTT. Protein sequence: CASSLGRAQAGNTIYF.

This chain joins TRBV5-1 and TRBJ2-5; the D is unclear. The germline gives CDR1 SGHRS, CDR2 YFSETQ. The CDR3 contains 13 residues. The ends were cut back, 4 bases at V and 2 bases at J, with 9 bases in the middle. The CDR3 bases are TGCGCCAGCAGCCAGGCTGAACAAGAGACCCAGTACTTC. As protein: CASSQAEQETQYF.

The J gene is TRBJ2-1, the V gene TRBV7-2, with D possibly being TRBD2 (5 bases). The CDR3 spans 11 residues. Germline V gene data show CDR1 as SGHTA and CDR2 as FQGNSA. V was pared by 5 bases and J by 10 bases, with 9 bases between. CDR3 nucleotide sequence: TGTGCCAGCAGCGCTAGCTGGGAGCAGTTCTTC. Translated, it gives CASSASWEQFF.

The chain links TRBV27 to TRBJ2-1, with 16 bases matching TRBD2. The germline V gene encodes CDR1 MNHEY and CDR2 SMNVEV (reference sequence). V was clipped by 5 bases and J by 9 bases; unmatched bases: 4. CDR3 length equals 15 residues. This CDR3 reads CASSAGLAGGSEQFF. The CDR3 nucleotides are TGTGCCAGCAGTGCGGGACTAGCGGGAGGGAGTGAGCAGTTCTTC.

This clone was detected only once. The chain combines TRBV30 with TRBJ2-2; TRBD2 matches at 9 bases. CDR1 is GTSNPN and CDR2 is SVGIG in the germline V gene (reference sequence). The CDR3 consists of 15 residues. V lost 3 bases and J lost 7; bases outside the gene matches: 9. CDR3: CAWSIGLARVGELFF. As DNA, the CDR3 is TGTGCCTGGAGCATAGGACTAGCGAGGGTCGGGGAGCTGTTTTTT. Drawing the rest from reference TRBV30 and TRBJ2-2, the complete variable domain is SQTIHQWPATLVQPVGSPLSLECTVEGTSNPNLYWYRQAAGRGLQLLFYSVGIGQISSEVPQNLSASRPQDRQFILSSKKLLLSDSGFYLCAWSIGLARVGELFFGEGSRLTVL.

This sequence joins TRBV4-1 and TRBJ2-3, with 14 bases that match TRBD2. Germline V CDR1 and CDR2: MGHRA, YSYEKL. V was pared by 4 bases and J by 0 bases, with 6 bases of the junction left unmatched. The CDR3 has 18 residues. Here the CDR3 reads CASSPGLAGGPSTDTQYF. The CDR3 nucleotides are TGCGCCAGCAGCCCCGGACTAGCGGGAGGTCCTAGCACAGATACGCAGTATTTT.

The chain couples TRBV7-9 to TRBJ2-3, with 8 bases identical to TRBD2. The CDR3 runs to 15 residues. V lost 5 bases, J lost 2 bases, and 6 bases stayed unmatched. Germline V CDR1 and CDR2: SEHNR, FQNEAQ (reference sequence). CDR3 sequence reads: CASSQDGRDTDTQYF. The CDR3 nucleotides are TGTGCCAGCAGCCAAGACGGGAGGGACACAGATACGCAGTATTTT.

As to this clone: At the DNA level, this CDR3 is encoded by other sequences in the same sample as well. The chain uses TRBV4-1 and TRBJ2-3; TRBD2 might be the D (5 bases). V was shortened by 4 bases and J by 4 bases, with 18 bases between the two germline ends. CDR3 size: 16 residues. CDR1 MGHRA and CDR2 YSYEKL come from the germline V gene. DNA for the CDR3: TGCGCCAGCAGCCTCGGACTGGCGCAAGCGTCAGATACGCAGTATTTT. Protein: CASSLGLAQASDTQYF.

J is TRBJ2-3 and V is TRBV7-3, with a weak D call TRBD2 (6 bases). With 0 bases removed from V and 6 bases from J, the gap between germline ends came to 10 bases. Per germline, CDR1 SGHTA and CDR2 FQGTGA. The CDR3 is made up of 14 amino acids. The CDR3 loop is CASSLTGRRDTQYF. The CDR3 DNA follows: TGTGCCAGCAGCTTAACCGGGAGACGGGATACGCAGTATTTT.

The gene calls are TRBV27 and TRBJ2-7; TRBD2 agrees at 11 bases. This CDR3 spans 17 amino acids. J was trimmed by 0 bases and V by 5 bases; bases with no gene match: 9. Germline CDR1 MNHEY, CDR2 SMNVEV (reference sequence). CDR3 sequence: CASSPNRLAGFSYEQYF. CDR3 coding DNA: TGTGCCAGCAGTCCGAACCGACTAGCGGGATTCTCCTACGAGCAGTACTTC.

This clone appeared a single time. V and J are TRBV11-1 and TRBJ2-2; 9 bases match TRBD2. The junction had 4 bases not matched to a gene; V was cut back by 3 bases and J by 5 bases. The CDR3 contains 15 residues. Germline CDR1 reads SGHAT; CDR2 reads FQDESV (reference sequence). The CDR3: CASSFSGRHTGELFF. CDR3 DNA sequence: TGTGCCAGCAGCTTTAGCGGGAGACATACCGGGGAGCTGTTTTTT.

The chain combines TRBV5-4 with TRBJ2-7; 9 bases match TRBD2. V shed 2 bases, J shed 5 bases, and the junction held 11 bases outside the gene matches. This CDR3 comprises 16 residues. The V gene's germline CDR1 is SGHNT and CDR2 YYREEE (reference sequence). The CDR3 region is CASSFGPSGGRNEQYF. The CDR3 DNA follows: TGTGCCAGCAGCTTCGGGCCCAGCGGGGGGAGGAACGAGCAGTACTTC.

The genes are TRBV28 and TRBJ1-4; 9 positions match TRBD1. CDR1 and CDR2 from the germline V gene are MDHEN and SYDVKM. The CDR3 spans 16 residues. V lost 7 bases and J lost 4; bases outside the gene matches: 10. Here the CDR3 DNA reads TGTGCCAGCACCCTTGGGTGGGGACAGGGTAATGAAAAACTGTTTTTT. This codes for CASTLGWGQGNEKLFF.

The chain uses TRBV14 and TRBJ2-1, with no clear D. Trimming took 6 bases from V and 8 from J, leaving 14 bases between them. CDR3 length: 13 amino acids. The germline CDR1 and CDR2 sequences are SGHDN and FVKESK. The CDR3 spells CASRDIGRYEQFF. The CDR3 region has the DNA TGTGCCAGCAGAGATATCGGTCGGTATGAGCAGTTCTTC.

The chain employs TRBV6-5 and TRBJ2-3; TRBD1 might be the D (6 bases). Germline loops: CDR1 MNHEY, CDR2 SVGAGI. Trimming stripped 3 bases from V and 1 base from J, with 14 bases between. The CDR3 contains 16 residues. The CDR3 is CASSYDNRAGTDTQYF. CDR3 sequence (DNA): TGTGCCAGCAGTTATGATAACAGGGCTGGCACAGATACGCAGTATTTT.

As regards this clone: Other DNA sequences in the same sample also yield this CDR3. The chain links TRBV6-4 to TRBJ2-1; D is perhaps TRBD2 (6 bases). Trimming removed 3 bases at V and 4 bases at J, with 7 bases between. This CDR3 has 13 residues. In germline, CDR1 is MRHNA, CDR2 SNTAGT. This chain's CDR3 is CASSEREYNEQFF. In DNA form, the CDR3 reads TGTGCCAGCAGTGAACGGGAGTACAATGAGCAGTTCTTC.

This chain links TRBV27 with TRBJ1-2, with D perhaps matching TRBD1 (6 bases). Germline V CDR1 and CDR2: MNHEY, SMNVEV (reference sequence). Trimming pared 5 bases from V and 7 bases from J, leaving 17 bases between. CDR3 size: 14 residues. CDR3 in DNA: TGTGCCAGCAGTCGAGGGGGATCATTAGGTGGCTACACCTTC. It specifies CASSRGGSLGGYTF.